This T cell receptor beta chain derives from a study of CD8 T cells in ankylosing spondylitis. Findings and limits, study-wide: There was reportedly significant enrichment of clones that were disease-linked in matched ankylosing spondylitis synovial fluid. The disease-linked clones had a CD8+ phenotype and low blood frequencies. Earlier literature documents some of the motif variants in reactive arthritis synovial fluid and blood.

As regards this clonotype: The antigen remains unidentified.

MiXCR was run by TCRdb on the 5' RACE reads, yielding one entry per CDR3 protein. The table records 200,000 to 250,000 distinct CDR3 sequences, 8% to 11% of them present only once. The J segment lost 3 bases and the V segment lost 10 bases, leaving 13 bases of the junction unmatched. The CDR3 totals 16 residues. The rearrangement joins TRBV12-3 or TRBV12-4 to TRBJ2-3; 10 positions agree with TRBD2. The sample taken for sequencing was blood, either unsorted or a sorted T cell fraction (not recorded which). This sequence was found in a male donor with ankylosing spondylitis or in good health (not recorded which). The CDR3 DNA follows: TGTGCCACCCAAGCGGGGAGCGGGGGGGCAACAGATACGCAGTATTTT. Residues: CATQAGSGGATDTQYF.